The entry that follows covers one T cell receptor beta chain sequence. The junction had 4 bases not matched to a gene; V was cut back by 2 bases and J by 4 bases. Looked up from germline, CDR1 is MNHEY and CDR2 is SVGAGI. The length of the CDR3 is 14 residues. The sample is drawn from a study of blood T cell repertoires in COVID-19. Study overall: Samples came from the United States, Italy and Spain, spanning acute and convalescent COVID-19. Sample material is recorded as cDNA or gDNA derived from T cells, B-cell-depleted T cells, or PBMCs.

Authors' processing steps: Estimated nucleated cell counts came from reference gene primer amplification. Clones were sequenced by immunoSEQ multiplex PCR, and TCRdb holds only the in-frame ones, with some missing. The DNA was the basis for D and trimming; V, J and clone size are from that table. The sample yields around 60,000 clones, roughly 88% seen once. This sequence joins TRBV6-5 and TRBJ1-1, with 7 bases lining up with TRBD1. Sequences were obtained from peripheral blood. The sequence was collected from a man aged 45-65 years with active COVID-19. This chain's CDR3 is CASSYAQGGTEAFF. Here the CDR3 DNA reads TGTGCCAGCAGTTACGCCCAGGGGGGCACTGAAGCTTTCTTT.